This T cell receptor (beta chain) was documented in a study of blood T cell repertoires in COVID-19. Study information: From T cells, B-cell-depleted T cells, or PBMCs came the material, which was cDNA or gDNA.

As processed by the authors: Quantification of nucleated cells was approximated via reference gene primer amplification. The method was immunoSEQ multiplex PCR; TCRdb's version includes in-frame clones alone and lacks a portion of them. V and J calls and clone size are those listed in that table; D and trimming were worked out from the DNA. The sample records about 44,000 clones, roughly 90% being singletons. The CDR3 covers 13 residues. V lost 6 bases and J 0 bases, leaving 6 bases between the germline ends. This chain joins TRBV12-3 or TRBV12-4 and TRBJ1-3; D is uncertain. Sequencing was carried out using peripheral blood. The receptor comes from a human donor in a cohort sampled during active COVID-19. The CDR3 DNA sequence: TGTGCCAGCAGCCTTTCCTCTGGAAACACCATATATTTT. It codes for CASSLSSGNTIYF.